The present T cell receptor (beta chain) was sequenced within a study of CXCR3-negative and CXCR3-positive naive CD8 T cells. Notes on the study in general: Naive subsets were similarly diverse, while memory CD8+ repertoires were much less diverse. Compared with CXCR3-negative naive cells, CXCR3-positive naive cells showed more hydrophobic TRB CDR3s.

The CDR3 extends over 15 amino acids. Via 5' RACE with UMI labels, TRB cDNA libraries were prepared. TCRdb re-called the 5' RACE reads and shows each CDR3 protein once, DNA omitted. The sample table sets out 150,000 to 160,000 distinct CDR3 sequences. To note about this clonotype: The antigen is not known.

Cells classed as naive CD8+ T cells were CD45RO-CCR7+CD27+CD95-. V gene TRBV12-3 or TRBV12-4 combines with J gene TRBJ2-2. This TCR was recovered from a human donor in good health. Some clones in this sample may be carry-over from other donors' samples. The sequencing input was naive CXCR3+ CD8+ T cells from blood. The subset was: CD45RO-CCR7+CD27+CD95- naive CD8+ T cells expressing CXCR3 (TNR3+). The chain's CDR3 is CASSYPTVNTGELFF.